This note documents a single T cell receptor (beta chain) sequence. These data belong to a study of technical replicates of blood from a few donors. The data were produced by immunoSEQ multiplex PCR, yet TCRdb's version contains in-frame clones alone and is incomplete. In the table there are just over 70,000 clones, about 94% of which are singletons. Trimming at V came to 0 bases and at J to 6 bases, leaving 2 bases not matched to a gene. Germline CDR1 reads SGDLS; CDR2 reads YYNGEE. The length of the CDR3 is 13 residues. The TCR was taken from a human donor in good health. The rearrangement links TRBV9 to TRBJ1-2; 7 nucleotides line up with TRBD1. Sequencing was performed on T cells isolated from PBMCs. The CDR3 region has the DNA TGTGCCAGCAGCGTAGAAGGGGGCCATGGCTACACCTTC. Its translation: CASSVEGGHGYTF.